Listed below are T cell receptor beta chains from one sample, sequenced in a study of shared clonotypes between healthy human individuals. Assay used: immunoSEQ multiplex PCR; TCRdb lists only in-frame clones, some missing. The table has under 650,000 clones, 96% seen once. The sample consisted of naive CD4+ T cells sorted from blood. The source of these receptors is a woman in her 30s in good health. Each CDR3 is given without its conserved first and last residue. Where a row states a size, it is once, few, many or the class of an expanded clone; other rows omit it.

j_gene	abundance	v_gene	CDR3aa
TRBJ2-3	once	TRBV5-8	ASSFRGQDTQY
TRBJ1-1	-	TRBV28	ASTVNTEAF
TRBJ1-5	-	TRBV27	ASSSRAAGNQPQH
TRBJ2-5	once	TRBV19	ASSTTVYETQY
TRBJ2-7	once	TRBV19	ASSSRERPYEQY
TRBJ2-7	once	TRBV19	ASSIGDRGHYEQY
TRBJ2-7	-	TRBV28	ASTPSDRGSSYEQY
TRBJ2-5	-	TRBV28	ASSLTGTGEETQY
TRBJ2-1	-	TRBV7-9	ASSLARGSEQF
TRBJ2-7	once	TRBV2	ASNGVSYEQY
TRBJ2-7	-	TRBV28	ASSLARGLSYEQY
TRBJ2-1	-	TRBV20-1	SARSGEQF
TRBJ2-3	-	TRBV4-1	ASSQVYRLAPTDTQY
TRBJ2-5	-	TRBV6-5	ASRSGRLIETQY
TRBJ2-5	-	TRBV10-3	ATTRTSGRKMETQY
TRBJ2-6	-	TRBV5-1	ASSRPASGANVLT
TRBJ2-7	-	TRBV21-1	ASSKRGAYEQY
TRBJ2-5	-	TRBV19	ASSFSKWETQY
TRBJ1-1	once	TRBV6-1	ASSGGTGRRFTEAF
TRBJ1-2	-	TRBV6-5	ASKPDRASNYGHT
TRBJ2-7	-	TRBV6-1	ASSEGGVAGYEQY
TRBJ2-3	-	TRBV5-5	ASSLGGTGGSDTQY
TRBJ1-5	-	TRBV28	ASSLLQGQPQH
TRBJ1-5	few	TRBV30	AWSKREDQPQH
TRBJ2-7	-	TRBV28	ASSLGSYEQY
TRBJ2-2	once	TRBV5-1	ASSFSNVGLAVYGGTGELF
TRBJ1-1	-	TRBV7-8	ASSSGTTNTEAF
TRBJ1-4	-	TRBV30	AWSLGVKKKLF
-	-	TRBV28	ASSRNPLTEQY
TRBJ1-2	-	TRBV10-2	ASSELGGAGYGYT
TRBJ2-7	-	TRBV28	ASSFWRVLSAYEQY
TRBJ2-2	once	TRBV2	ASSESGVGTGELF
TRBJ1-1	-	TRBV7-6	ASSLVIGQGMNTEAF
TRBJ2-7	-	TRBV4-1	ASSLRDRSYEQY
TRBJ2-1	-	TRBV30	AWSPPLAGTPYNEQF
TRBJ2-2	-	TRBV2	ASSRLAGLTGELF
TRBJ1-3	-	TRBV30	AWSGAGVSTGNTIY
TRBJ2-7	few	TRBV4-2	ASSRDPAYEQY
TRBJ2-3	-	TRBV28	ASSLNAHGTSGIDTQY
TRBJ2-5	-	TRBV5-1	ASSLEDRGRGQY
TRBJ1-5	-	TRBV6-1	ASSEPSPTTGRLNQPQH
TRBJ2-5	-	TRBV19	ASSSRDGQETQY
TRBJ1-1	-	TRBV2	ASSVLSLNTEAF
TRBJ2-7	once	TRBV28	ASSPTGTGGYEQY
TRBJ2-5	-	TRBV2	ASKQGVKWGQETQY